The 17 T cell receptor beta chains below come from one sample, sequenced in a study of T cell changes during pregnancy in multiple sclerosis. Sequenced by immunoSEQ multiplex PCR; TCRdb stores in-frame clones only, minus some. The table records roughly 76,000 clones, about nine tenths of them present only once. The input for sequencing was CD4+ T cells from peripheral blood mononuclear cells, taken after pregnancy. These receptors originate from a female donor with multiple sclerosis, enrolled in a pregnancy study.

V gene TRBV29-1 combines with J gene TRBJ1-2; 8 nucleotides match TRBD1. The CDR3 is 15 amino acids. Trimming cost V 4 bases and J 7 bases; bases outside gene matches: 14. Germline V lookup: CDR1 SQVTM, CDR2 ANQGSEA. CDR3 sequence (DNA): TGCAGCGTTGCGGGACAGGAAACCCCCTCGGGTGGCTACACCTTC. The encoded protein is CSVAGQETPSGGYTF.

The rearrangement joins TRBV15 to TRBJ2-7, with 8 bases identical to TRBD2. Germline V lookup: CDR1 LNHNV, CDR2 YYDKDF (reference sequence). V lost 1 base, J lost 4 bases, and 9 bases stayed unmatched. The CDR3 extends over 16 amino acids. This CDR3 reads CATSRGTGTRAYEQYF. The CDR3 DNA sequence: TGTGCCACCAGCAGAGGGACCGGGACTAGAGCGTACGAGCAGTACTTC. The full variable domain, in which reference TRBV15 and TRBJ2-7 provide the parts outside the CDR3, is DAMVIQNPRYQVTQFGKPVTLSCSQTLNHNVMYWYQQKSSQAPKLLFHYYDKDFNNEADTPDNFQSRRPNTSFCFLDIRSPGLGDTAMYLCATSRGTGTRAYEQYFGPGTRLTVT.

The chain employs TRBV27 and TRBJ2-7; TRBD2 agrees at 9 bases. After removal of 6 bases from V and 2 bases from J, the junction contained 5 bases not matched to a gene. CDR3 length equals 14 residues. Per the germline V gene, CDR1 is MNHEY and CDR2 is SMNVEV (reference sequence). CDR3 region: CASRKVAGAYEQYF. In DNA form, the CDR3 reads TGTGCCAGCAGGAAGGTAGCGGGAGCCTACGAGCAGTACTTC.

This chain connects TRBV7-3 to TRBJ2-1; 10 bases line up with TRBD1. CDR1 is SGHTA and CDR2 is FQGTGA in the germline V gene. Trimming removed 4 bases from V and 7 bases from J; junction bases left unmatched: 10. The CDR3 contains 16 residues. CDR3 coding DNA: TGTGCCAGCAGCTCGACAGGGGGCCCTATCTCGAATGAGCAGTTCTTC. It is translated as CASSSTGGPISNEQFF. Variable domain in full (rest from reference TRBV7-3 and TRBJ2-1): GAGVSQTPSNKVTEKGKYVELRCDPISGHTALYWYRQSLGQGPEFLIYFQGTGAADDSGLPNDRFFAVRPEGSVSTLKIQRTERGDSAVYLCASSSTGGPISNEQFFGPGTRLTVL.

The J gene is TRBJ2-1, the V gene TRBV5-6, with unresolved D. This CDR3 region has 13 residues. Germline V gene lookup returns CDR1 SGHDT and CDR2 YYEEEE. The V end was cut by 4 bases, the J end by 6 bases, with 11 bases between. The CDR3 protein is CASSPPIGNEQFF. The CDR3 nucleotides read TGTGCCAGCAGCCCCCCGATCGGCAATGAGCAGTTCTTC.

The genes are TRBV18 and TRBJ1-1; 7 bases fit TRBD1. The trim removed 4 bases at V and 4 bases at J, leaving 6 bases unmatched. The germline CDR1 and CDR2 sequences are KGHSH and LQKENI. This CDR3 has 14 residues. The CDR3 DNA sequence: TGTGCCAGCTCACTCAAGACAGGGAGCACTGAAGCTTTCTTT. Amino acid sequence: CASSLKTGSTEAFF.

Concerning this clone: This CDR3 is also generated by other DNA sequences in the sample. The chain links TRBV6-1 to TRBJ2-3; D is possibly TRBD2 (5 bases). V lost 4 bases to trimming and J lost 3 bases, with 17 bases between them. Germline lookup yields CDR1 MNHNS and CDR2 SASEGT. The CDR3 covers 16 residues. CDR3 protein: CASSVSSGSGTDTQYF. The CDR3 nucleotides read TGTGCCAGCAGTGTGTCTTCGGGGTCTGGAACAGATACGCAGTATTTT.

The chain is built from TRBV5-4 and TRBJ2-2, with D hard to call. CDR3 size: 15 residues. Germline CDR1 and CDR2: SGHNT and YYREEE (reference sequence). V lost 3 bases to trimming and J lost 3 bases, with 12 bases between them. The CDR3 sequence is CASSWSPYDTGELFF. The CDR3 coding sequence is TGTGCCAGCAGCTGGAGCCCGTATGACACCGGGGAGCTGTTTTTT.

The chain is built from TRBV30 and TRBJ2-3; 9 nucleotides agree with TRBD2. The V gene's germline CDR1 is GTSNPN and CDR2 SVGIG (reference sequence). The length of the CDR3 is 15 residues. Unmatched junction bases numbered 6, after V lost 2 bases and J lost 3 bases. The CDR3 DNA sequence: TGTGCCTGGAGTCTGGGACTAGCCGGAACAGATACGCAGTATTTT. Encoded protein: CAWSLGLAGTDTQYF.

V is TRBV30 and J is TRBJ1-3; maybe TRBD1 (5 bases). CDR1 and CDR2 (germline): GTSNPN, SVGIG (reference sequence). This CDR3 has 16 amino acids. V was clipped by 2 bases and J by 7 bases, with 21 bases between them. The CDR3 reads CAWSIPVGAFRNTIYF. The CDR3 DNA reads TGTGCCTGGAGTATCCCCGTAGGGGCTTTCAGGAACACCATATATTTT.

This clone was seen once. The chain combines TRBV11-3 with TRBJ2-1, with 9 bases identical to TRBD2. The ends lost 10 bases at V and 5 bases at J; junction bases unmatched: 9. The CDR3 totals 14 residues. Germline CDR1 and CDR2: SGHNT and YENEEA. The CDR3 DNA is TGTGCCACCTCCCGTGTAGCGGGAGACAATGAGCAGTTCTTC. Translating it yields CATSRVAGDNEQFF.

CDR3 sequence (DNA): TGTGCCAGCAGTCCCTCCCCTTACTATGGCTACACCTTC. Translated: CASSPSPYYGYTF. V gene TRBV27 combines with J gene TRBJ1-2; D remains ambiguous. V lost 5 bases, J lost 3 bases, and 10 bases lay in between. CDR1 and CDR2 (germline): MNHEY, SMNVEV (reference sequence). The CDR3 has 13 amino acids.

This rearrangement joins TRBV28 to TRBJ1-5; D possibly corresponds to TRBD1 (5 bases). Looked up from germline, CDR1 is MDHEN and CDR2 is SYDVKM. Trimming took 5 bases from V and 6 from J, leaving 14 bases between them. This CDR3 has 14 residues. The CDR3 protein is CASSPLTGTQPQHF. DNA of the CDR3: TGTGCCAGCAGTCCCTTAACAGGTACTCAGCCCCAGCATTTT. Looking up the rest from reference TRBV28 and TRBJ1-5 gives the full variable domain: DVKVTQSSRYLVKRTGEKVFLECVQDMDHENMFWYRQDPGLGLRLIYFSYDVKMKEKGDIPEGYSVSREKKERFSLILESASTNQTSMYLCASSPLTGTQPQHFGDGTRLSIL.

This chain connects TRBV9 to TRBJ2-1; TRBD2 aligns across 7 bases. In germline, CDR1 is SGDLS, CDR2 YYNGEE. CDR3 length: 15 residues. Unmatched junction bases numbered 9, after V lost 0 bases and J lost 9 bases. CDR3 residues: CASSVGRTSWSEQFF. In nucleotides, the CDR3 is TGTGCCAGCAGCGTAGGACGGACTAGTTGGAGTGAGCAGTTCTTC.

The CDR3 nucleotides are TGTGCCAGCAGTGAATTTGGGGGGACAGGGGACAATGAGCAGTTCTTC. Amino acid sequence: CASSEFGGTGDNEQFF. J is TRBJ2-1 and V is TRBV25-1; 10 bases are shared with TRBD1. In germline, CDR1 is MGHDK, CDR2 SYGVNS. CDR3 size: 16 residues. V gave up 1 base and J gave up 5 bases; unmatched junction bases: 5. The full variable domain, its missing parts supplied by reference TRBV25-1 and TRBJ2-1, is EADIYQTPRYLVIGTGKKITLECSQTMGHDKMYWYQQDPGMELHLIHYSYGVNSTEKGDLSSESTVSRIRTEHFPLTLESARPSHTSQYLCASSEFGGTGDNEQFFGPGTRLTVL.

This chain uses TRBV27 with TRBJ2-1; TRBD1 might be the D (6 bases). Trimming cost V 0 bases and J 6 bases, with 21 bases left between them. The V gene's germline CDR1 is MNHEY and CDR2 SMNVEV (reference sequence). The CDR3 covers 18 residues. Here the CDR3 DNA reads TGTGCCAGCAGTTTATCACCCCCGGGTAGGAACAGGGTCAATGAGCAGTTCTTC. Protein: CASSLSPPGRNRVNEQFF.

The rearrangement links TRBV28 to TRBJ1-2, with D maybe TRBD1 (6 bases). V shed 3 bases and J shed 4 bases, with 12 bases lying between them. Germline V gives CDR1 MDHEN, CDR2 SYDVKM. The CDR3 totals 14 residues. As DNA, the CDR3 is TGTGCCAGCAGTTTTACTGACAGGCTCTATGGCTACACCTTC. It yields the protein CASSFTDRLYGYTF.